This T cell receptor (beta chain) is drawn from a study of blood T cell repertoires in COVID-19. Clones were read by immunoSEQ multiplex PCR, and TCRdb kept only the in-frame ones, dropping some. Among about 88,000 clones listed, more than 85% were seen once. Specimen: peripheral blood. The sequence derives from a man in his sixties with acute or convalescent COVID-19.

As DNA, the CDR3 is TGTGCCATCACCCCAGACTCCACAGATACGCAGTATTTT. Translation gives CAITPDSTDTQYF. The V call is TRBV10-3, the J call TRBJ2-3; D call uncertain. Germline assignment: CDR1 ENHRY and CDR2 SYGVKD. Trimming removed 7 bases at V and 2 bases at J, with 10 bases between. CDR3 length: 13 amino acids.